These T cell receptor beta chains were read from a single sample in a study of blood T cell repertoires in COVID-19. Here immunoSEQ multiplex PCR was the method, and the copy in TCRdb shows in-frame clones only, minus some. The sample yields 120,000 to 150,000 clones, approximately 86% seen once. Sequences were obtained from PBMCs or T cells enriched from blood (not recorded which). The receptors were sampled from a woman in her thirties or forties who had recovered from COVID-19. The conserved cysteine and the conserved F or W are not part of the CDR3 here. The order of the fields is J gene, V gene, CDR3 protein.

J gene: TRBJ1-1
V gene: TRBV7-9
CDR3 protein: ASSLGGDNQEAF

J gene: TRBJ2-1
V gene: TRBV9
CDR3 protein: ASSVVARGNNEQF

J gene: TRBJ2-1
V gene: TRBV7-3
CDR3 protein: ASSLSREGRSEQF

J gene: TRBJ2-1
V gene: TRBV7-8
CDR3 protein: ASSFYPADEQF

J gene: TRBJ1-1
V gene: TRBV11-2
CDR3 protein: ASSYDRGYSANTEAF

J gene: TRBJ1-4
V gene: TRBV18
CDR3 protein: ASSPNRGYSTNEKLF

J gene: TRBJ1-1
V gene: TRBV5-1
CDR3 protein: ASSFPAANTEAF

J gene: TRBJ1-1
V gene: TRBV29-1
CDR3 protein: SVRQSLNTEAF

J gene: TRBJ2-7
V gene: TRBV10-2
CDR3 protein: ASSGTGGAGEQY

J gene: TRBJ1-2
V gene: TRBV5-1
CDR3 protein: ASSLAMGAGNYGYT

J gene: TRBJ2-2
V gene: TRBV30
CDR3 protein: AWTRWRGDSVNTGELF

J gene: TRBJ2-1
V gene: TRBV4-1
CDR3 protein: ASSQDGSSYNEQF

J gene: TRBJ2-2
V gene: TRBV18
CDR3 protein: ASSYSGGTNTGELF

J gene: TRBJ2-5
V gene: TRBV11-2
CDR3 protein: ASSLEGGDQETQY

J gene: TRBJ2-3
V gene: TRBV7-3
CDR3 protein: ASSLWLAGGQDTQY

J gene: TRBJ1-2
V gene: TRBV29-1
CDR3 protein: SVDNDRAYGYT

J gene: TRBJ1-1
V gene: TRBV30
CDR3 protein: AWSVLFSSTQGDTEAF

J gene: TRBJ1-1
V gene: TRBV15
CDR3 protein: ATCNGRLNTEAF

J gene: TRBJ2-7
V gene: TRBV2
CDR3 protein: ASRQGAYEQY

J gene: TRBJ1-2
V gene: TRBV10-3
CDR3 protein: AISESRTGGYGYT

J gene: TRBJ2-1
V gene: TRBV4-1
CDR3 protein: ASSQVSLPEQF

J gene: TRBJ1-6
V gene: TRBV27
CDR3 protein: ASSGQHNSPLH

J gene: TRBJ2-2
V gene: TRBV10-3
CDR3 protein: AISESRADTGELF

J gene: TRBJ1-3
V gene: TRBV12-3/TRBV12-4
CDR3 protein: ASSDTGANTIY

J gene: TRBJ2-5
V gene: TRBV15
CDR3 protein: ATSRDRGRGETQY

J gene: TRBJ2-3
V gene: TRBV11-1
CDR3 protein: ASSLWDRTTDTQY

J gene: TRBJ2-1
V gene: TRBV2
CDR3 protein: ASYGTGGSNEQF

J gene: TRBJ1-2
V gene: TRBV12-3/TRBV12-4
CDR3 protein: ASRPGGSYGYT

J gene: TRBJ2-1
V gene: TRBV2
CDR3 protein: ASGRGLRDDNEQF

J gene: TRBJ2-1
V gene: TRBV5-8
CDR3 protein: ASSEGTSGSRNEQF

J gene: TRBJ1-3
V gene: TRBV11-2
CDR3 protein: ASSFSDSGNTIY

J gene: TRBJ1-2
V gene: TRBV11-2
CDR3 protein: ASSYGTGDYGYT

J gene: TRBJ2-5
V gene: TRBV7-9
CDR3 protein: ASSHQRERETQY

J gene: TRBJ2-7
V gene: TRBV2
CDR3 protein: ASSEVATGGSYEQY

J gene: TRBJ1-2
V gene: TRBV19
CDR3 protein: ASSPGGENYGYT

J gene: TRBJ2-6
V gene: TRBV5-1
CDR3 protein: ASSTLQGASGANVLT

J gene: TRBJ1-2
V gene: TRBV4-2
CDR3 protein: ASSQEQGGIGYT

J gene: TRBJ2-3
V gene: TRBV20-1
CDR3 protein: SASNRSRGTDTQY

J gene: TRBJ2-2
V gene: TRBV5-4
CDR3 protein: ASRRTGNTGELF

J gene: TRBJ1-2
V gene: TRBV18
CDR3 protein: ASSPPAEGYT

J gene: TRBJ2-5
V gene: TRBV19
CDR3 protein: ASRERDSEETQY

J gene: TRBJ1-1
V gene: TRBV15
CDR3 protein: ATSMGANGAF

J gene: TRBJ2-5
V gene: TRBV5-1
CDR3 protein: ASSQGSGGQETQY

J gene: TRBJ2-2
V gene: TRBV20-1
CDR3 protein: SALQGGELF

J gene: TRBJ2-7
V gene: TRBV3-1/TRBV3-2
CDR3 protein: ASSQALQGAREQY

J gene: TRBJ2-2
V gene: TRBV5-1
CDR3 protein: ASSLRTSGADTGELF

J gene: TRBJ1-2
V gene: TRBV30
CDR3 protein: AWSQYKTGGYT

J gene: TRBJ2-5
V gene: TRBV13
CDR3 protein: ASSSFGQGQETQY

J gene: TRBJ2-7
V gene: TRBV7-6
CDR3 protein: ASSLEEGLAGVSYEQY

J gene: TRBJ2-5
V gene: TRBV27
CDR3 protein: ASSSTSGGYQETQY

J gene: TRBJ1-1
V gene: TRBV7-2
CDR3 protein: ASSPRVTTEAF

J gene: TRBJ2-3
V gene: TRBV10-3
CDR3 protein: AISGSHREKGDTDTQY

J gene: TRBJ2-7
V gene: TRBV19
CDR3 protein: ASSPGQVTYEQY

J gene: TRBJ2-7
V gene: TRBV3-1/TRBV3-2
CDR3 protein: ASSPRQWPYEQY

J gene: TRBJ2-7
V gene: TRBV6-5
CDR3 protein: ASSFLDFKQY

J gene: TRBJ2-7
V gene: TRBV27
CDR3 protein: ASGTGYEQY

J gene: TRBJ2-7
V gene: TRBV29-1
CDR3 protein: SVGGDYEQY

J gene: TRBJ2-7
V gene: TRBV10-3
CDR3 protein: AISVTPRSGGGVEQY

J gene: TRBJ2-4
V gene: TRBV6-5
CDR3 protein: ASSNGNIQY